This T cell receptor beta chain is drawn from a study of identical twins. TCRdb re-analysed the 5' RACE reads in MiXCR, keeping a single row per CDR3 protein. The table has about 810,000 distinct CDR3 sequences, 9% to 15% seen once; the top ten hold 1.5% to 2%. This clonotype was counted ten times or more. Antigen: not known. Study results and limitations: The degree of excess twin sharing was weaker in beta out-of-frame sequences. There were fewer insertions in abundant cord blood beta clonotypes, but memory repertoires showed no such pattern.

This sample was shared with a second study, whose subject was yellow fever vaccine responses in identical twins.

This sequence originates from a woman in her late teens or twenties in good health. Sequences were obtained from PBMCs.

The CDR3 region is CASSFVMTGELFF. In DNA, the CDR3 is TGTGCCAGCAGTTTCGTAATGACCGGGGAGCTGTTTTTT. This rearrangement joins TRBV12-3 or TRBV12-4 to TRBJ2-2; D remains unclear. With 3 bases removed from V and 5 bases from J, the gap between germline ends came to 7 bases. The CDR3 extends over 13 amino acids.